This record covers a single T cell receptor (beta chain). The data belong to a study of OX40 agonist ivuxolimab in advanced cancers. Study-wide context: It was permissible to have had prior anti-PD-1, anti-PD-L1 or anti-CTLA-4 therapy, and approximately 40% had some. Partial responses occurred in three patients (one hepatocellular carcinoma, two cutaneous melanoma).

The protocol was immunoSEQ multiplex PCR, while the TCRdb copy is restricted to in-frame clones and leaves out a portion. The sample holds tens of thousands of clones, approximately 80% seen once. This CDR3 region has 13 residues. CDR1 is MNHNY, CDR2 SVGAGI, per germline (reference sequence). Trimming took 4 bases from V and 12 from J; bases not matched to a gene: 8. The TCR was taken from an adult with an advanced solid tumor such as melanoma, head and neck, liver or kidney cancer. The J gene is TRBJ2-4, the V gene TRBV6-6; 8 bases are shared with TRBD1. The material sequenced was CD4+ or CD8+ T cells sorted from blood, taken in a trial of the OX40 agonist ivuxolimab. The CDR3 region has the DNA TGTGCCAGCAGTTCCATTTCTGGACAGGGTCAGTACTTC. It translates to CASSSISGQGQYF.